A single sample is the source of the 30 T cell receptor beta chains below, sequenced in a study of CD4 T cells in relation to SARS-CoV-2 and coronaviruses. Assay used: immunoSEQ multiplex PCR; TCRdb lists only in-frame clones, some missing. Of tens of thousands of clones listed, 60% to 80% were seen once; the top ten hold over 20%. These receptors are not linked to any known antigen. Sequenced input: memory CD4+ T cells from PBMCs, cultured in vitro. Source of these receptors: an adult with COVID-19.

CDR3 sequence reads: CASSATPAGEIYNEQFF. In DNA, the CDR3 is TGCGCCAGCAGCGCCACCCCGGCGGGAGAAATATACAATGAGCAGTTCTTC. The genes are TRBV5-1 and TRBJ2-1; 7 bases map to TRBD2. V shed 4 bases and J 4 bases; nucleotides not matched to a gene: 14. The CDR3 is made up of 17 amino acids. CDR1 SGHRS and CDR2 YFSETQ come from the germline V gene.

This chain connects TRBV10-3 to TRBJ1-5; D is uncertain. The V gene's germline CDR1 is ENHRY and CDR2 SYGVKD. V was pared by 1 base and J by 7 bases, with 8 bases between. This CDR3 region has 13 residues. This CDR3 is CAISEFRVQPQHF. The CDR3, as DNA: TGTGCCATCAGTGAGTTCCGGGTGCAGCCCCAGCATTTT.

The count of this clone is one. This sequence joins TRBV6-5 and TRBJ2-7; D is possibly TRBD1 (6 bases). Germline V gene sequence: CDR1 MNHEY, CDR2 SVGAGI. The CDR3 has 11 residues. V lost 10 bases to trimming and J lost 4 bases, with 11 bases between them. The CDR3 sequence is CATGGSYEQYF. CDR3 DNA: TGTGCCACTGGGGGCAGTTACGAGCAGTACTTC.

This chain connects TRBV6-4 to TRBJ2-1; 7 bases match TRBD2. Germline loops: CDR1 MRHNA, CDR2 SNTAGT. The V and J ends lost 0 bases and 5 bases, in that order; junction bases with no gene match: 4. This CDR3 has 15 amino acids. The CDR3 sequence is CASSDSGGGHNEQFF. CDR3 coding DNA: TGTGCCAGCAGTGACTCGGGGGGAGGGCACAATGAGCAGTTCTTC.

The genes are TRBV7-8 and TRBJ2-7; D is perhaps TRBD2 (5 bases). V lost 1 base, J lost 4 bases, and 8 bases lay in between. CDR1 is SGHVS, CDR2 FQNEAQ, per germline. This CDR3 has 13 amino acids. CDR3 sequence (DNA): TGTGCCAGCAGCTTAGATTGGGAGTACGAGCAGTACTTC. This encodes CASSLDWEYEQYF.

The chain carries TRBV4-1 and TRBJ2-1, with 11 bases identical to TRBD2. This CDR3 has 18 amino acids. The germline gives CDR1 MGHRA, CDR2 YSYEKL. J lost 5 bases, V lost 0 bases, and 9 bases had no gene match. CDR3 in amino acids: CASSQEMFGTSGHNEQFF. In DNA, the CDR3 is TGCGCCAGCAGCCAAGAAATGTTTGGGACTAGCGGACACAATGAGCAGTTCTTC.

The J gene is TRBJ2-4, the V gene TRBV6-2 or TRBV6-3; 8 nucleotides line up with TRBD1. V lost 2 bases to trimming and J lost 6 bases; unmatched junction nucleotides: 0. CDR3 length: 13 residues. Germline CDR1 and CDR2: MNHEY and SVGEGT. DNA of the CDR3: TGTGCCAGCAGTTACGGGACAGGAAACATTCAGTACTTC. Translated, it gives CASSYGTGNIQYF.

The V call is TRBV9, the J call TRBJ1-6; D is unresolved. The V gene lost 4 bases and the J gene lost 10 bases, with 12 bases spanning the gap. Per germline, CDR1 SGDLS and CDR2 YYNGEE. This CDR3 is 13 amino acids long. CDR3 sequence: CASSFGRGSPLHF. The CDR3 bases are TGTGCCAGCAGCTTCGGCCGTGGATCACCCCTCCACTTT.

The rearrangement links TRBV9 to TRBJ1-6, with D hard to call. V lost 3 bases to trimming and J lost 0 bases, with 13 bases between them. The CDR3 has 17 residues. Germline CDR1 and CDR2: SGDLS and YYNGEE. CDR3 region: CASSARPTSSYNSPLHF. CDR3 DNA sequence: TGTGCCAGCAGCGCCCGACCGACCAGCTCCTATAATTCACCCCTCCACTTT. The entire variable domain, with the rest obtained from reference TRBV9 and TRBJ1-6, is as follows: DSGVTQTPKHLITATGQRVTLRCSPRSGDLSVYWYQQSLDQGLQFLIQYYNGEERAKGNILERFSAQQFPDLHSELNLSSLELGDSALYFCASSARPTSSYNSPLHFGNGTRLTVT.

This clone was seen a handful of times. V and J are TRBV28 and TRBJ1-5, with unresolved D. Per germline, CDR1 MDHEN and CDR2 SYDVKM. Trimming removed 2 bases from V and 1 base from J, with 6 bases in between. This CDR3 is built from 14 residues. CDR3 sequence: CASSLVLSNQPQHF. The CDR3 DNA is TGTGCCAGCAGTTTAGTTTTAAGCAATCAGCCCCAGCATTTT.

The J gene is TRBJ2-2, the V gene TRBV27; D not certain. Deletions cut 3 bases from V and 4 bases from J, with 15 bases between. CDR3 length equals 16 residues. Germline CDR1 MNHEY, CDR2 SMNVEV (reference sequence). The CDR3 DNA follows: TGTGCCAGCAGTTTTAGCCCCCGGCTTGGCACCGGGGAGCTGTTTTTT. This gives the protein CASSFSPRLGTGELFF.

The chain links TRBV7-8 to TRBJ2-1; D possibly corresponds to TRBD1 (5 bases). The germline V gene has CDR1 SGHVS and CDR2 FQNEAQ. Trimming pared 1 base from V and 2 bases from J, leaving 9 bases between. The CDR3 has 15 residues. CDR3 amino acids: CASSLELQAYNEQFF. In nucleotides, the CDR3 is TGTGCCAGCAGCTTAGAATTACAGGCCTACAATGAGCAGTTCTTC.

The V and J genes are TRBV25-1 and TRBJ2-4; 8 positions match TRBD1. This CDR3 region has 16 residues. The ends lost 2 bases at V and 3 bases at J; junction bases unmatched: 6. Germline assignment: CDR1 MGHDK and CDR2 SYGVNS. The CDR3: CASSETPDRDKNIQYF. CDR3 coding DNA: TGTGCCAGCAGTGAAACCCCGGACAGGGACAAAAACATTCAGTACTTC. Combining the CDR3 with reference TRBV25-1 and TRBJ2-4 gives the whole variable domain EADIYQTPRYLVIGTGKKITLECSQTMGHDKMYWYQQDPGMELHLIHYSYGVNSTEKGDLSSESTVSRIRTEHFPLTLESARPSHTSQYLCASSETPDRDKNIQYFGAGTRLSVL.

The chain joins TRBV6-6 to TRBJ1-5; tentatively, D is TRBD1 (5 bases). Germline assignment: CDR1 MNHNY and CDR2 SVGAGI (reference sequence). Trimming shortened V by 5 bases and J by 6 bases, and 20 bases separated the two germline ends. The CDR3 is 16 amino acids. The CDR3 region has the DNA TGTGCCAGCAGTCTAATCCGGGACGGCGGTAGTCAGCCCCAGCATTTT. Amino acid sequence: CASSLIRDGGSQPQHF.

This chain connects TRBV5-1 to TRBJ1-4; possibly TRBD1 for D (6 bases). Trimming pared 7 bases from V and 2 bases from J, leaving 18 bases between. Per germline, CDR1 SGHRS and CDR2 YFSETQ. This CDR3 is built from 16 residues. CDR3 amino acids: CASAQKSGATNEKLFF. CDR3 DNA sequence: TGCGCCAGCGCCCAAAAGTCAGGGGCGACTAATGAAAAACTGTTTTTT.

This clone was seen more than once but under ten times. CDR3 bases: TGTGCCTGGAGTGTAGAGGAGTATACCCACAATGAGCAGTTCTTC. Translation gives CAWSVEEYTHNEQFF. The genes are TRBV30 and TRBJ2-1, with D unclear. Trimming left V 0 bases short and J 5 bases short, with 14 bases between. The CDR3 contains 15 residues. Germline V lookup: CDR1 GTSNPN, CDR2 SVGIG (reference sequence).

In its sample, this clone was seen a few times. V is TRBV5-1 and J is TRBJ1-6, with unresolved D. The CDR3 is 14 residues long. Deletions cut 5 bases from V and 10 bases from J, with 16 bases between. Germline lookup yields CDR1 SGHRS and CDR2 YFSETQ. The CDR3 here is CASSPSGPSSPLHF. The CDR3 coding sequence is TGCGCCAGCAGTCCTTCAGGTCCGTCCTCACCCCTCCACTTT. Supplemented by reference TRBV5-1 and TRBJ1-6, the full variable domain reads KAGVTQTPRYLIKTRGQQVTLSCSPISGHRSVSWYQQTPGQGLQFLFEYFSETQRNKGNFPGRFSGRQFSNSRSEMNVSTLELGDSALYLCASSPSGPSSPLHFGNGTRLTVT.

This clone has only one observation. The DNA of the CDR3 is TGCGCCAGCAGCCAAGATTGGACTACCAACAATGAGCAGTTCTTC. This encodes CASSQDWTTNNEQFF. The chain has TRBV4-3 and TRBJ2-1; D might be TRBD2 (6 bases). This CDR3 has 15 amino acids. Germline assignment: CDR1 LGHNA and CDR2 YSLEER. The ends were cut back, 0 bases at V and 5 bases at J, with 11 bases in the middle.

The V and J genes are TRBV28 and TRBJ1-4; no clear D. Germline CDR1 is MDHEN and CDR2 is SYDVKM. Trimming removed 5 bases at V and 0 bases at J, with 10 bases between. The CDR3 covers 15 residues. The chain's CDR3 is CASSGGDSTNEKLFF. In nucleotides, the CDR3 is TGTGCCAGCAGTGGCGGAGATTCAACTAATGAAAAACTGTTTTTT.

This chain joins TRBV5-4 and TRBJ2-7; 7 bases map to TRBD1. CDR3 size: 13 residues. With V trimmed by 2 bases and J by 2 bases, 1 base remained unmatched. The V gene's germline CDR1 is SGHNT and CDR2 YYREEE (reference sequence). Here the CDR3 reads CASSFDRAYEQYF. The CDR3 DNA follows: TGTGCCAGCAGCTTCGACAGGGCCTACGAGCAGTACTTC. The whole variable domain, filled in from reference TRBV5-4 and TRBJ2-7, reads ETGVTQSPTHLIKTRGQQVTLRCSSQSGHNTVSWYQQALGQGPQFIFQYYREEENGRGNFPPRFSGLQFPNYSSELNVNALELDDSALYLCASSFDRAYEQYFGPGTRLTVT.

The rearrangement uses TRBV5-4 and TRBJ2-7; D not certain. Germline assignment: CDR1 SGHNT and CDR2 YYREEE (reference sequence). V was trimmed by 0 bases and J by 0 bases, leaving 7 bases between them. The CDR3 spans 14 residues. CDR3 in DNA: TGTGCCAGCAGCTTGGCAGCTCGCTCCTACGAGCAGTACTTC. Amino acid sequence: CASSLAARSYEQYF.

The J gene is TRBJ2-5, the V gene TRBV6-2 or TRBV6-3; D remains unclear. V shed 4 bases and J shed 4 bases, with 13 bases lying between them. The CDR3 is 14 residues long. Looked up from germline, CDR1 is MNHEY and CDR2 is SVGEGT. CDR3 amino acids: CASSSRASGETQYF. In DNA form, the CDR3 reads TGTGCCAGCAGTTCTAGGGCCTCTGGAGAGACCCAGTACTTC.

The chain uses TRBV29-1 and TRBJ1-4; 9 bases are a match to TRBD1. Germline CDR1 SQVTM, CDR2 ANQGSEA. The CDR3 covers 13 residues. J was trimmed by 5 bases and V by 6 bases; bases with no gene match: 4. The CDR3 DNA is TGCAGCGTGACCGGGACAGGGAATGAAAAACTGTTTTTT. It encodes CSVTGTGNEKLFF.

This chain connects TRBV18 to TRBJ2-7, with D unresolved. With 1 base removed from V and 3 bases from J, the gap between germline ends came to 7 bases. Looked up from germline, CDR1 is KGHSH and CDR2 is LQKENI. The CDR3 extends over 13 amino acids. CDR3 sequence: CASSPQTDYEQYF. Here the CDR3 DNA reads TGTGCCAGCTCACCACAAACAGACTACGAGCAGTACTTC.

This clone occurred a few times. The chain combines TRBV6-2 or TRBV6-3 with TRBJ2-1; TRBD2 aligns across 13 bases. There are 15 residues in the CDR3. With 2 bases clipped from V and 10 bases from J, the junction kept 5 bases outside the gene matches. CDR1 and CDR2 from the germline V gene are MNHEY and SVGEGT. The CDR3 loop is CASSYGLAGDREQFF. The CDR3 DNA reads TGTGCCAGCAGTTACGGACTAGCGGGAGATCGGGAGCAGTTCTTC.

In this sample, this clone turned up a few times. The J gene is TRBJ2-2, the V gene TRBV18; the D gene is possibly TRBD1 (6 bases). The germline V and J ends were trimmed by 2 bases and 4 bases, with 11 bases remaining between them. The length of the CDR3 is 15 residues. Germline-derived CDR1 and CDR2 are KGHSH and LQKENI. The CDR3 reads CASSPWTDATGELFF. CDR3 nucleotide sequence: TGTGCCAGCTCACCATGGACAGACGCCACCGGGGAGCTGTTTTTT.

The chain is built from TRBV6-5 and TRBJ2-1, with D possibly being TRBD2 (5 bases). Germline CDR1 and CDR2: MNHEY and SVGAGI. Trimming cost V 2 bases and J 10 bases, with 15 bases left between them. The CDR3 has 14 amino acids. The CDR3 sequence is CASSYGSVVAEQFF. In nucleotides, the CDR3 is TGTGCCAGCAGTTACGGGAGTGTGGTGGCCGAGCAGTTCTTC.

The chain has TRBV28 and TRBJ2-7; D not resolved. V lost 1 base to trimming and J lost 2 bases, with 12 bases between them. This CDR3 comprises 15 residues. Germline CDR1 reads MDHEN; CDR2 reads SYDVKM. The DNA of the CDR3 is TGTGCCAGCAGTTTATTTCGTAGTACGACCTACGAGCAGTACTTC. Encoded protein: CASSLFRSTTYEQYF.

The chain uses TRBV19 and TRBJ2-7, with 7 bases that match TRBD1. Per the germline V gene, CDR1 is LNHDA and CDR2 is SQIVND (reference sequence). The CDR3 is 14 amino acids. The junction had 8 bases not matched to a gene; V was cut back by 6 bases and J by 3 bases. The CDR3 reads CASRNNRGGYEQYF. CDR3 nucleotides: TGTGCCAGTAGAAATAACAGGGGTGGCTACGAGCAGTACTTC.

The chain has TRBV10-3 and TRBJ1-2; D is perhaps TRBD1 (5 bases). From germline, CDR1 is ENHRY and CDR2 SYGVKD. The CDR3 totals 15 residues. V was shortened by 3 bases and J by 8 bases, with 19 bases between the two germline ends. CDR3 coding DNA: TGTGCCATCAGTGATTCAGGGAAAGGAACTAGCGGCTACACCTTC. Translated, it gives CAISDSGKGTSGYTF.